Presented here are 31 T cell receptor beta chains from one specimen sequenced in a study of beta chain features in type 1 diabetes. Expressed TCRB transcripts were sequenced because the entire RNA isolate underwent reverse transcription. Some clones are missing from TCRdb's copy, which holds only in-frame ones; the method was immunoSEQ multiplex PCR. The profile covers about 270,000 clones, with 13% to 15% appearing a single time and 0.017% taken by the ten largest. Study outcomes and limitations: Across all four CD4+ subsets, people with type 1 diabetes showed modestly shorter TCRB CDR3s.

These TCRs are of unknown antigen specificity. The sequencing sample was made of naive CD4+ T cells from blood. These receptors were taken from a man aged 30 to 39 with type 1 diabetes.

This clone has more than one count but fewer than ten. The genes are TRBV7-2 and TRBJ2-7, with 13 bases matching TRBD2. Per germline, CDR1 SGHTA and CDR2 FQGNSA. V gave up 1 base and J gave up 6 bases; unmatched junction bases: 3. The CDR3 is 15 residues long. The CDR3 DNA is TGTGCCAGCAGCTTAGAACTAGCGGGAGGGGGCGAGCAGTACTTC. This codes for CASSLELAGGGEQYF.

CDR3 amino acids: CASSQDHRQMNTEAFF. Written as DNA, the CDR3 is TGTGCCAGCAGCCAAGATCACCGACAGATGAACACTGAAGCTTTCTTT. V gene TRBV4-2 combines with J gene TRBJ1-1, with D possibly matching TRBD1 (5 bases). V gave up 0 bases and J gave up 0 bases, with 11 bases separating them. The CDR3 contains 16 residues. CDR1 is LGHNA and CDR2 is YNFKEQ in the germline V gene.

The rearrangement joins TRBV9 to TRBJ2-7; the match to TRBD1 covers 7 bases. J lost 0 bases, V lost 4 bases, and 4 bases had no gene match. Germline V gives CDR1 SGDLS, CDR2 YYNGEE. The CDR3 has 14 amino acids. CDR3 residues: CASSRAGGSYEQYF. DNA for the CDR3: TGTGCCAGCAGCCGAGCAGGGGGCTCCTACGAGCAGTACTTC.

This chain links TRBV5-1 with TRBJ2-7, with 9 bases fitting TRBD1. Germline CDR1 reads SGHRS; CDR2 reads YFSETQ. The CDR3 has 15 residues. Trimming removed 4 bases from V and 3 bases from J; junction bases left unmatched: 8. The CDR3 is CASSTKTGGIYEQYF. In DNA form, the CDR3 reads TGCGCCAGCAGCACCAAGACAGGGGGGATCTACGAGCAGTACTTC.

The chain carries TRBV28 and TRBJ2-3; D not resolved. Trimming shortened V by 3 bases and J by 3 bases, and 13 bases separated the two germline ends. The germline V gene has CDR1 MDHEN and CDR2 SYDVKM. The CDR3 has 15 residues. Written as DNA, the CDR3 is TGTGCCAGCAGTTTCTCTAGTATTAAGACAGATACGCAGTATTTT. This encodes CASSFSSIKTDTQYF.

The CDR3 here is CATSRGTSGPYEQYF. CDR3 nucleotides: TGTGCCACCAGCAGAGGAACTAGCGGGCCCTACGAGCAGTACTTC. The chain employs TRBV15 and TRBJ2-7; 9 bases line up with TRBD2. This CDR3 is 15 amino acids long. The ends lost 1 base at V and 2 bases at J; junction bases unmatched: 3. Germline V gives CDR1 LNHNV, CDR2 YYDKDF (reference sequence).

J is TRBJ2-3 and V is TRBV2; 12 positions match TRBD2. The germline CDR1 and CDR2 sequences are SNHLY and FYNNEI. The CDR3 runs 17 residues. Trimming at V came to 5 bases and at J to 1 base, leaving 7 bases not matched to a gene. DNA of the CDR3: TGTGCCAGCAGTCCCAGACGACTAGCGGGAGGCACAGATACGCAGTATTTT. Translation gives CASSPRRLAGGTDTQYF.

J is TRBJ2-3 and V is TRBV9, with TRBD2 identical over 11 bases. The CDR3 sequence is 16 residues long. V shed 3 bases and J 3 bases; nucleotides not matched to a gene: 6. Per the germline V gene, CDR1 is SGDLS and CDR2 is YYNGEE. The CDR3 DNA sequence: TGTGCCAGCAGCGCCGCCTGGACTAGCGGGACAGATACGCAGTATTTT. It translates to CASSAAWTSGTDTQYF.

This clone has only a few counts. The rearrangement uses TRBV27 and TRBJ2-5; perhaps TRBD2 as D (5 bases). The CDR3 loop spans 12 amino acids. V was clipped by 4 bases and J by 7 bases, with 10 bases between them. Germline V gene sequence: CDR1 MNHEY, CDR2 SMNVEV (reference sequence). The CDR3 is CASSSDGGTQYF. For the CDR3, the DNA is TGTGCCAGCAGTTCCGACGGAGGGACCCAGTACTTC.

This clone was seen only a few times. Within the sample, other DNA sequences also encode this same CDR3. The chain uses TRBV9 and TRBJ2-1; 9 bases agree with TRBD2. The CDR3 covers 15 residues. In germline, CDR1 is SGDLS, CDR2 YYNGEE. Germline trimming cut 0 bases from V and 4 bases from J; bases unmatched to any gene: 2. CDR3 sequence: CASSVDSGSYNEQFF. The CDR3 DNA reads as TGTGCCAGCAGCGTAGATAGCGGGAGTTACAATGAGCAGTTCTTC.

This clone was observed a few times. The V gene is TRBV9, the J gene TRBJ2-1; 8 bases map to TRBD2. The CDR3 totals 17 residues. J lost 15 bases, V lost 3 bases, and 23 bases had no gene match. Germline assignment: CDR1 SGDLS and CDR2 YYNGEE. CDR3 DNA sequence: TGTGCCAGCAGCGCAGCCCTTACTAGCGGCGGGACTCCTCTGAGGTTCTTC. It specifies CASSAALTSGGTPLRFF.

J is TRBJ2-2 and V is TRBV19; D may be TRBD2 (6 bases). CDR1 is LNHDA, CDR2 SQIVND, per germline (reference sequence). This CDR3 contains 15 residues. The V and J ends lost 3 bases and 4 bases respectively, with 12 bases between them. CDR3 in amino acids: CASSISAGTTGELFF. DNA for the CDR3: TGTGCCAGTAGTATTTCAGCGGGTACCACCGGGGAGCTGTTTTTT.

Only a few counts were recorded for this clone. In DNA form, the CDR3 reads TGTGCCAGCAGCAGACCGACAGGGGGCGAGCAAAAACTGTTTTTT. Residues: CASSRPTGGEQKLFF. This rearrangement joins TRBV2 to TRBJ1-4; 10 bases line up with TRBD1. Germline-derived CDR1 and CDR2 are SNHLY and FYNNEI. The CDR3 totals 15 residues. Trimming cost V 6 bases and J 9 bases; bases outside gene matches: 10.

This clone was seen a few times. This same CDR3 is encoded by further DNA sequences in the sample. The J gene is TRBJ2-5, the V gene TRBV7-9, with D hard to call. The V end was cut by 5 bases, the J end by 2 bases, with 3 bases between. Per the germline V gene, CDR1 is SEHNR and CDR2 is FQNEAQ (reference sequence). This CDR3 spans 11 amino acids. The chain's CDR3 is CASSPQETQYF. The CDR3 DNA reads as TGTGCCAGCAGCCCACAAGAGACCCAGTACTTC.

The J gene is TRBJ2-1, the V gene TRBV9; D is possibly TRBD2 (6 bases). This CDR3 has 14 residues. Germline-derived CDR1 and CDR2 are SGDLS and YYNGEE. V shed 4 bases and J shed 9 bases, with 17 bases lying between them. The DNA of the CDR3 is TGTGCCAGCAGCTATCAGACTAGAGAAGGTGAGCAGTTCTTC. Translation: CASSYQTREGEQFF.

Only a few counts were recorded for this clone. CDR3 bases: TGTGCCAGCAGCTTAGAAGCGGGAGGGAACACAGATACGCAGTATTTT. Protein sequence: CASSLEAGGNTDTQYF. The rearrangement uses TRBV7-9 and TRBJ2-3; 10 bases line up with TRBD2. There are 16 residues in the CDR3. J lost 2 bases, V lost 1 base, and 3 bases had no gene match. Germline V gene lookup returns CDR1 SEHNR and CDR2 FQNEAQ (reference sequence).

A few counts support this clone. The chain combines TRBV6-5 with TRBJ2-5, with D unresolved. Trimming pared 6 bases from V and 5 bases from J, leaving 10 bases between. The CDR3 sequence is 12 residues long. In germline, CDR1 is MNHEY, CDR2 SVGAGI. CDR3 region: CASRPFEETQYF. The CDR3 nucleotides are TGTGCCAGCAGACCCTTTGAGGAGACCCAGTACTTC.

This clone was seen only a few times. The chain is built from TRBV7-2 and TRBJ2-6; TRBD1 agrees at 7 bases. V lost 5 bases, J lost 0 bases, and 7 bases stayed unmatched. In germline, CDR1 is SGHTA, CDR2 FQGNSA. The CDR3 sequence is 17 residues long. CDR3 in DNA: TGTGCCAGCAGCGTAAGGGGGCGGTCCTCTGGGGCCAACGTCCTGACTTTC. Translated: CASSVRGRSSGANVLTF.

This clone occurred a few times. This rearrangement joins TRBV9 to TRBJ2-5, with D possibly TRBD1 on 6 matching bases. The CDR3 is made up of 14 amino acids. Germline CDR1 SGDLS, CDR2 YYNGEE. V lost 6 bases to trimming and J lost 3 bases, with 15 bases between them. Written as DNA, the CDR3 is TGTGCCAGCAACAGAGACAGGTCTGAAGAGACCCAGTACTTC. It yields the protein CASNRDRSEETQYF.

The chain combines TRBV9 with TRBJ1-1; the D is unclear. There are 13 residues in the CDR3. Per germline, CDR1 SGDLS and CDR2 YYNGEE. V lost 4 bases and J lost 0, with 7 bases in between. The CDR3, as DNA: TGTGCCAGCAGCAATTACATGAACACTGAAGCTTTCTTT. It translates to CASSNYMNTEAFF.

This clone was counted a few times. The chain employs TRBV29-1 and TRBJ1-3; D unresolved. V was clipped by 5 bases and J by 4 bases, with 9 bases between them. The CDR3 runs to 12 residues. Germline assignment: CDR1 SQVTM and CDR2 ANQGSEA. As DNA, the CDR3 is TGCAGCGTTCTGAGTTCAGGAAACACCATATATTTT. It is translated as CSVLSSGNTIYF.

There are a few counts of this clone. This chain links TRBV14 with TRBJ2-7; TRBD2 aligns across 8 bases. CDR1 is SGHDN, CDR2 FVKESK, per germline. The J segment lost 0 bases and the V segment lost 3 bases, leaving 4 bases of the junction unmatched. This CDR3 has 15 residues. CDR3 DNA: TGTGCCAGCAGCCAGAGACTAGCGAGCTCCTACGAGCAGTACTTC. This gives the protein CASSQRLASSYEQYF.

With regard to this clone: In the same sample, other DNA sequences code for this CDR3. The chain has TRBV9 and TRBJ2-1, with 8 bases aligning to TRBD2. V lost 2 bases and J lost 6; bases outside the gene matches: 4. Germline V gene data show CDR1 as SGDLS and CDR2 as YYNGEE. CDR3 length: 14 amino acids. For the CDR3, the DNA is TGTGCCAGCAGCGTTATCAGCGGGAGCAATGAGCAGTTCTTC. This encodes CASSVISGSNEQFF.

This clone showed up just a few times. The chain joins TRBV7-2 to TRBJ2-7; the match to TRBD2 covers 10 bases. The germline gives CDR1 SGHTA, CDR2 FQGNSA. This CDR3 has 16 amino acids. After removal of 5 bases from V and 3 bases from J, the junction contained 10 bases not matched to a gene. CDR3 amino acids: CASSPVGGLAVYEQYF. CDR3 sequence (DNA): TGTGCCAGCAGCCCGGTTGGCGGACTAGCGGTCTACGAGCAGTACTTC.

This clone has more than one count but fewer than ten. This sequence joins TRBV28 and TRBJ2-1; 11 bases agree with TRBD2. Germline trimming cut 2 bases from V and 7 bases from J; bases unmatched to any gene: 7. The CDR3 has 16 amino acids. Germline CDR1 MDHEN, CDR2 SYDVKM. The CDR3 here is CASSLTSGSSRNEQFF. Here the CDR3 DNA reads TGTGCCAGCAGTTTAACTAGCGGGAGTTCTCGGAATGAGCAGTTCTTC.

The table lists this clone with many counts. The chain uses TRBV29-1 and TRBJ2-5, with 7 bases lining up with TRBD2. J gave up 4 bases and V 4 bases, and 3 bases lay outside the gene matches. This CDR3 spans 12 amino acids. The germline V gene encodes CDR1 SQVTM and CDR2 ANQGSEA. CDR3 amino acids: CSVGLAVETQYF. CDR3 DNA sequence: TGCAGCGTTGGGCTAGCGGTAGAGACCCAGTACTTC.

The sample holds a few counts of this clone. The CDR3 sequence: CASSVDFGQGEKLFF. The CDR3 coding sequence is TGTGCCAGCAGCGTAGACTTTGGACAGGGGGAAAAACTGTTTTTT. The chain recombines TRBV9 with TRBJ1-4; 9 nucleotides match TRBD1. Germline values: CDR1 SGDLS, CDR2 YYNGEE. V was pared by 0 bases and J by 8 bases, with 5 bases of the junction left unmatched. The CDR3 is made up of 15 amino acids. Full variable domain (outside the CDR3, taken from reference TRBV9 and TRBJ1-4): DSGVTQTPKHLITATGQRVTLRCSPRSGDLSVYWYQQSLDQGLQFLIQYYNGEERAKGNILERFSAQQFPDLHSELNLSSLELGDSALYFCASSVDFGQGEKLFFGSGTQLSVL.

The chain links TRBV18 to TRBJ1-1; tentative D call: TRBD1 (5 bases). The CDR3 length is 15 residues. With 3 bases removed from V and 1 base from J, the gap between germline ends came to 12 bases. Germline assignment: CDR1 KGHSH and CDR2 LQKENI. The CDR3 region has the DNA TGTGCCAGCTCACCCTCAGGGATACAGAACACTGAAGCTTTCTTT. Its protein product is CASSPSGIQNTEAFF.

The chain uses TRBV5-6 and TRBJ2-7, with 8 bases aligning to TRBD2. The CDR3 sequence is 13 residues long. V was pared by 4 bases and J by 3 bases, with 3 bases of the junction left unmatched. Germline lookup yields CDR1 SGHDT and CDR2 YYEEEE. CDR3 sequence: CASSRTSFYEQYF. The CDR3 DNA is TGTGCCAGCAGCCGGACTAGCTTCTACGAGCAGTACTTC.

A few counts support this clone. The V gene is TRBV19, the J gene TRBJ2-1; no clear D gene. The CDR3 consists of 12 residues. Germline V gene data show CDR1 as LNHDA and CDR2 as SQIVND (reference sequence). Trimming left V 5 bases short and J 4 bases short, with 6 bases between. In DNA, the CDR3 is TGTGCCAGTAGTGAGCCTTACAATGAGCAGTTCTTC. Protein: CASSEPYNEQFF.

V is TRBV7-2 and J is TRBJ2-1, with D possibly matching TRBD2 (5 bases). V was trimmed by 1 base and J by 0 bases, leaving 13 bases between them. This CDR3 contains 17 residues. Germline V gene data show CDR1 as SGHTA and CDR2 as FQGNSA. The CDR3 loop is CASSLGGRAASYNEQFF. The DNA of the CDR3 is TGTGCCAGCAGCTTAGGAGGCAGAGCGGCCTCCTACAATGAGCAGTTCTTC.